The clone carrying this TCR beta chain has only one observation. The sample originates from a study of blood T cell repertoires in COVID-19. With V trimmed by 1 base and J by 0 bases, 10 bases remained unmatched. Germline V gives CDR1 SGHTA, CDR2 FQGTGA. CDR3 size: 18 residues. Here immunoSEQ multiplex PCR was the method, and the copy in TCRdb shows in-frame clones only, minus some. The sample consists of tens of thousands of clones, roughly 91% of them appearing once. The sequence derives from a human donor in a cohort sampled during active COVID-19. The rearrangement joins TRBV7-3 to TRBJ2-3; 7 nucleotides align to TRBD2. Sequencing was carried out using peripheral blood. CDR3 nucleotides: TGTGCCAGCAGCTTAATGTACGAGGGCGGGGGAAGCACAGATACGCAGTATTTT. It translates to CASSLMYEGGGSTDTQYF.